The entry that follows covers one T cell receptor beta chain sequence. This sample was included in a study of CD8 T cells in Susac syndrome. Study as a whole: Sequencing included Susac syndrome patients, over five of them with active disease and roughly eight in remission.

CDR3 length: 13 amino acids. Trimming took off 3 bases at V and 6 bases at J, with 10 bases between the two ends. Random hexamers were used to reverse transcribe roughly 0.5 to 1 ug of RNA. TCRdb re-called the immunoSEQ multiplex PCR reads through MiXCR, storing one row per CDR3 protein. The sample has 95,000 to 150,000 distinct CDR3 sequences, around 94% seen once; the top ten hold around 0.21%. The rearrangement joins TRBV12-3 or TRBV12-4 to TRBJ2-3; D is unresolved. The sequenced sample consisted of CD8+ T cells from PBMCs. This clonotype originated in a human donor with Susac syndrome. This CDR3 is CASSLGLSDTQYF. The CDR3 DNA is TGTGCCAGCAGTTTGGGCCTTAGTGATACGCAGTATTTT.